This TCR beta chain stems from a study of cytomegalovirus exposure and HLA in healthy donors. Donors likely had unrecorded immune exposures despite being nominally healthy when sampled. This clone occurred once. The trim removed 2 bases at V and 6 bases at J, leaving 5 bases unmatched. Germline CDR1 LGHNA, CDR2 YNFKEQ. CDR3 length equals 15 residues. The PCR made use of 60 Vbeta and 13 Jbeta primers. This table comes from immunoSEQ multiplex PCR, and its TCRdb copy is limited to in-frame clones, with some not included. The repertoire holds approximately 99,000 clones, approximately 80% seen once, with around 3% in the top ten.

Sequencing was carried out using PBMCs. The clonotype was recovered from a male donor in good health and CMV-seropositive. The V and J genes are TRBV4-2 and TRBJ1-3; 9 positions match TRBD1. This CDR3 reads CASSQPGQGKNTIYF. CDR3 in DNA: TGTGCCAGCAGCCAACCGGGACAGGGAAAAAACACCATATATTTT.